This TCR delta chain was identified in a study of Vδ1+ human thymocytes (dated by TCRdb to 2016 to 2019). Notes on the research overall: As a data resource, the study described the mRNA-level TRG and TRD CDR3 repertoires found in highly purified Vdelta1+ thymocytes taken from young children. Validation of the multiplex-based CDR3 amplicon strategy against 5'RACE-based CDR3 amplicon generation methods had been performed previously.

For CDR1 and CDR2, the germline V gene lists TSWWSYY and QGS. V ends up 0 bases short and J 0 bases short, with an unmatched junction base count of 10. Measured from the cysteine to the phenylalanine, the CDR3 is 19 residues long. This entry keeps only the CDR3 DNA: 57 bases, framed from base 1. The investigation overall reported the following: Because unexpected Vdelta2 sequences could lead to misinterpretation of bulk repertoire data, the authors recommended using highly purified populations and validating at the single-cell level. Although sort purity was high, about 20% of thymic TRD sequences were Vdelta2 (with a few Vdelta3), in contrast to the peripheral blood Vdelta1+ controls. Many TRG clonotypes were found to be shared between donors (up to roughly 7x10^3), whereas TRD repertoires were found to be essentially private (max roughly 100 shared). Donors did not cluster by age or sex, so the analyses were not stratified by age or sex. Unlike the oligoclonal repertoires in peripheral blood, the thymic TRG and TRD repertoires appeared highly polyclonal, with Gaussian CDR3 length distributions.

RNA extraction was performed with the RNeasy mini kit, and reverse transcription was done with Superscript III. Multiplex PCR was used to generate CDR3 amplicons, with pooled V-gene forward primers and a constant-region reverse primer carrying Illumina adaptor overhangs. After gel purification, the amplicons were indexed with Nextera index primers over about 8 extra PCR cycles and then purified using AMPure XP beads. Sequencing of the libraries was done on an Illumina MiSeq using paired-end 250 bp reads, dual indexing and an approximately 21% PhiX spike-in. From the authors' description of their analysis: Read quality was checked with FastQC, and TRG read pairs were merged using ea-utils fastq-join. IMGT/HighV-QUEST was used to annotate the sequences, only productive sequences with an unambiguous V-gene assignment were kept, and clonotypes were defined as sequences sharing an identical CDR3 sequence. VDJtools 1.1.1, tcR 2.2.3, Treemap and vegan Shannon diversity in R 3.4.4 were used for downstream analysis. TCRdb called clones afresh from the public reads with CATT; identical DNA rows were later merged. These V and J calls derive from TCRdb rather than the authors' analysis. The table for this sample lists around 19,000 delta-chain clones; approximately 8.8% of them were counted only once. Of the sample, approximately 1% is held by the ten largest clones.

Thymic samples were depleted of alphabeta T cells, then CD3+ TCRVdelta1+ TCRVdelta2- thymocytes were FACS-sorted. The purity of the sorted Vdelta1+ thymocytes was between roughly 96% and 99.6%. The thymic specimens were obtained from fewer than ten paediatric patients who were undergoing corrective cardiac surgery and ranged in age from about 5 days to 15 months. Thymic tissue was dispersed, and mononuclear cells were isolated on a Histopaque-1077 density gradient. The staining antibodies were anti-TCRVdelta1 clone TS8.2, anti-TCRVdelta2 clone B6, anti-CD3 clone HIT3a and anti-TCRalphabeta clone IP26. A remark on this clone: The clone's antigen remains unknown. Base quality data are lacking; no much larger clone is found one base away.

The chain links TRDV1 with TRDJ1, with 10 middle bases fitting TRDD3. This receptor was obtained from a child younger than two who had congenital heart surgery. Sample: Vdelta1+ gamma-delta thymocytes from the thymus. In light of the paper, this sample's cell subset or site label describes: FACS-sorted CD3+ TCRalphabeta- TCRVdelta1+ TCRVdelta2- thymocytes. The nucleotide sequence is given as TGTGCTCTTGGGGAACTCCCGTACTGGGGGATGAAGTACACCGATAAACTCATCTTT. The encoded protein is CALGELPYWGMKYTDKLIF.